This T cell receptor beta chain comes out of a study of cytomegalovirus exposure and HLA in healthy donors. This CDR3 is 16 amino acids long. In germline, CDR1 is LGHNA, CDR2 YSLEER. J gave up 4 bases and V 0 bases, and 7 bases lay outside the gene matches. PCR employed 60 Vbeta and 13 Jbeta primers. Repertoires were generated with immunoSEQ multiplex PCR, while TCRdb's copy carries only in-frame clones and drops some. This table holds around 120,000 clones, approximately 86% found once. The sequencing input was PBMCs. V and J are TRBV4-3 and TRBJ2-7, with 9 positions matching TRBD1. This TCR was sampled from a boy aged 5 to 17 in good health and CMV-seronegative. CDR3 nucleotides: TGCGCCAGCAGCCAAGAGGGGACAGGGATGGGGTACGAGCAGTACTTC. Its protein product is CASSQEGTGMGYEQYF.